This entry features one T cell receptor beta chain sequence. Its antigen is unknown. This record belongs to a study of blood T cells in healthy people across ages. The J segment lost 11 bases and the V segment lost 0 bases, leaving 13 bases of the junction unmatched. Germline V gene data show CDR1 as MNHEY and CDR2 as SVGEGT. The CDR3 has 16 amino acids. A second PCR of 7 to 11 cycles used a sample-barcoded 5' primer and a J-beta primer mix. TCRdb re-derived calls from the 5' RACE reads in MiXCR, one entry per CDR3 protein. The sample yields hundreds of thousands of distinct CDR3 sequences, around half seen once. Findings and caveats of the study: Both higher diversity and more naive CD4+ cells marked long-lived donors when set against aged donors. Diversity figures derived from one million T cells were judged to underestimate the true value. Nothing was known about donor CMV status, and this possibly confounded expanded clonotype changes.

The clonotype comes from a woman aged 60 to 75 in good health. Sequencing was performed on blood. The chain carries TRBV6-2 or TRBV6-3 and TRBJ2-5; 9 bases line up with TRBD2. Here the CDR3 reads CASSYSGLALNNEQYF. The CDR3 DNA sequence: TGTGCCAGCAGTTACTCGGGACTAGCACTAAACAATGAGCAGTACTTC.